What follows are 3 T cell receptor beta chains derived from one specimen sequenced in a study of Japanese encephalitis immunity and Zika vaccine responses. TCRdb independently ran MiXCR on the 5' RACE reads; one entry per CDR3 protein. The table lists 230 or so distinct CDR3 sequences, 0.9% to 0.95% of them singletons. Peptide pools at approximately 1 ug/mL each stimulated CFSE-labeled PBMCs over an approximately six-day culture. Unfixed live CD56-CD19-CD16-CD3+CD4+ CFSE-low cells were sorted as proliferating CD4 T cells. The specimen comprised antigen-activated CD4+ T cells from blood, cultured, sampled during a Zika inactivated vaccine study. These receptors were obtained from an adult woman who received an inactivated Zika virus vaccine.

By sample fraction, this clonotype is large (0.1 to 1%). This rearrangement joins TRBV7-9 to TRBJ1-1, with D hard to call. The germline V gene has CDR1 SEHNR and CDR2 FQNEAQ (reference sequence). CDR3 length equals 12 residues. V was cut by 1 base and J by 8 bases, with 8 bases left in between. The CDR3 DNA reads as TGTGCCAGCAGCTTAGTTATCCGGGAAGCTTTCTTT. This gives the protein CASSLVIREAFF.

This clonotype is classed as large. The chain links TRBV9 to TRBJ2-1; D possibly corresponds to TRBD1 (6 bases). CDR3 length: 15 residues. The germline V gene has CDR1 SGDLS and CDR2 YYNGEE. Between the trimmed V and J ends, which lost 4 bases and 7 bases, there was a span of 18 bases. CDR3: CASSPTRGLPNEQFF. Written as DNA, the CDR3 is TGTGCCAGCAGCCCAACCAGGGGCCTCCCTAATGAGCAGTTCTTC.

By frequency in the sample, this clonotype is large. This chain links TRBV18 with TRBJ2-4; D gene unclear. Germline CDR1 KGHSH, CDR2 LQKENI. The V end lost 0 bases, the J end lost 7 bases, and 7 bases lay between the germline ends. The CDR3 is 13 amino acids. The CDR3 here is CASSPPTINIQYF. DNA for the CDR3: TGTGCCAGCTCACCACCGACAATCAACATTCAGTACTTC.